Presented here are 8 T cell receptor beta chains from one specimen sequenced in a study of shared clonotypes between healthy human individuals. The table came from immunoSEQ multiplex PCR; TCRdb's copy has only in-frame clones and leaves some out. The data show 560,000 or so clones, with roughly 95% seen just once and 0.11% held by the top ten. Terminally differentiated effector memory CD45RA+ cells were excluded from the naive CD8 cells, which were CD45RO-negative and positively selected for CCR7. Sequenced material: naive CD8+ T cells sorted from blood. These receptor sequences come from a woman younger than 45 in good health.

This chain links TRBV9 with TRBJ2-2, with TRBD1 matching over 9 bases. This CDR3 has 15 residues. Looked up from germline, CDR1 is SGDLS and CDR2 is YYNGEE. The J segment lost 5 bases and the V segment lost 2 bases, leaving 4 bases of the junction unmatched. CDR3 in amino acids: CASSVGTGITGELFF. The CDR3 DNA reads TGTGCCAGCAGCGTCGGGACAGGGATTACCGGGGAGCTGTTTTTT.

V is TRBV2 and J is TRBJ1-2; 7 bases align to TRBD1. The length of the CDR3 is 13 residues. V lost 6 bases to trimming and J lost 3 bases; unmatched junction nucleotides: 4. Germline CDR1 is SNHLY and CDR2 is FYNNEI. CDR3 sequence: CASRYRGDYGYTF. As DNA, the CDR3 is TGTGCCAGCAGATACAGGGGTGACTATGGCTACACCTTC.

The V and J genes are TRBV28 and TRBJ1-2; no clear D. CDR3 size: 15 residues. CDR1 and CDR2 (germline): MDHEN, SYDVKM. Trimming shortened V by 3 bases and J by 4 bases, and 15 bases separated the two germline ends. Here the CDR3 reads CASSFSQHESYGYTF. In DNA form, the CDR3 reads TGTGCCAGCAGTTTTTCCCAACATGAGTCCTATGGCTACACCTTC.

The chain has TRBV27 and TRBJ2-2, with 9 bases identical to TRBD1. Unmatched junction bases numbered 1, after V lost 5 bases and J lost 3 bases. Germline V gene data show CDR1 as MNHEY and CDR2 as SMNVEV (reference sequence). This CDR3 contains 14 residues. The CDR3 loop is CASSRDRDTGELFF. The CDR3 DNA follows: TGTGCCAGCAGTCGGGACAGGGACACCGGGGAGCTGTTTTTT.

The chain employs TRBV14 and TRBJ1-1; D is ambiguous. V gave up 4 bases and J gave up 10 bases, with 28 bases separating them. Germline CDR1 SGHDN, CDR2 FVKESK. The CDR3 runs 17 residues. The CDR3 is CASSLRVGSLVISAAFF. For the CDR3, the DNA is TGTGCCAGCAGCCTCCGTGTGGGCAGTCTAGTCATCTCAGCAGCTTTCTTT.

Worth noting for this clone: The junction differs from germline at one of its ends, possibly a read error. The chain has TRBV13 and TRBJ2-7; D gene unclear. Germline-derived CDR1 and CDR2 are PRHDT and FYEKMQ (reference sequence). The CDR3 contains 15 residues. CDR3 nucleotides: TGTGCCAGCAGCCTAGGACCTAGGAGCTCCTACGAGCAGTACTTC. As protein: CASSLGPRSSYEQYF.

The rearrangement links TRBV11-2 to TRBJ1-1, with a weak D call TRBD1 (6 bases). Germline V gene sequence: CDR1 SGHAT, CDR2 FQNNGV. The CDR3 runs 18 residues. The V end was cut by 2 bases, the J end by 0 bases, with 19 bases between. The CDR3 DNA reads TGTGCCAGCAGCTTATCAGGTGGGGGCCGGGGTTTGAACACTGAAGCTTTCTTT. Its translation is CASSLSGGGRGLNTEAFF. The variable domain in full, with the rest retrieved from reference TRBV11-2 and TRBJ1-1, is EAGVAQSPRYKIIEKRQSVAFWCNPISGHATLYWYQQILGQGPKLLIQFQNNGVVDDSQLPKDRFSAERLKGVDSTLKIQPAKLEDSAVYLCASSLSGGGRGLNTEAFFGQGTRLTVV.

The CDR3 DNA reads TGTGCCAGCAGCTTAGCGCCGTCGGAGACAGGCCAGCCCCAGCATTTT. It is translated as CASSLAPSETGQPQHF. This chain joins TRBV7-8 and TRBJ1-5; the D gene is possibly TRBD1 (6 bases). Deletions cut 0 bases from V and 7 bases from J, with 16 bases between. Germline CDR1 reads SGHVS; CDR2 reads FQNEAQ. The CDR3 has 16 amino acids.